Listed below are T cell receptor beta chains from one sample, sequenced in a study of a mutant IDH1 vaccine in newly diagnosed glioma. No antigen has been identified for these receptors. Assay used: immunoSEQ multiplex PCR; TCRdb lists only in-frame clones, some missing. The sample includes tens of thousands of clones, 75% to 85% of them seen just once. The specimen was PBMCs, collected from a glioma patient whose treatment included an IDH1 peptide vaccine. The receptors stem from a man aged 35 to 55 with glioma. The CDR3 runs from the conserved cysteine through the conserved F or W. D genes are given only for firm matches. Clone size is given for some rows only: seen once, a few or many times, or a class if the clone is expanded.

CDR3: CASSQDLTYNEQFF
DNA: TGTGCCAGCAGCCAAGATCTCACGTACAATGAGCAGTTCTTC
D: -
size: -
V: TRBV14
J: TRBJ2-1

CDR3: CASSLSGTSYEQYF
DNA: TGTGCCAGCAGCTTATCCGGGACCTCCTACGAGCAGTACTTC
D: -
size: once
V: TRBV7-8
J: TRBJ2-7

CDR3: CASKAVTSTDTQYF
DNA: TGTGCCAGCAAGGCGGTTACTAGCACAGATACGCAGTATTTT
D: -
size: once
V: TRBV27
J: TRBJ2-3

CDR3: CASSLDTGTGTAEAFF
DNA: TGCGCCAGCAGCTTGGATACTGGGACAGGGACCGCTGAAGCTTTCTTT
D: TRBD1
size: -
V: TRBV5-1
J: TRBJ1-1

CDR3: CASSFGTVGNTIYF
DNA: TGTGCCAGCAGCTTTGGGACGGTGGGAAACACCATATATTTT
D: -
size: few
V: TRBV11-2
J: TRBJ1-3

CDR3: CASSYLSKNIQYF
DNA: TGTGCCAGCAGTTACCTCTCCAAAAACATTCAGTACTTC
D: -
size: -
V: TRBV6-6
J: TRBJ2-4

CDR3: CASSLVEPRSLFNEQFF
DNA: TGTGCCAGCAGCTTAGTAGAGCCCCGATCCCTCTTCAATGAGCAGTTCTTC
D: -
size: -
V: TRBV7-8
J: TRBJ2-1

CDR3: CASRRLASYEQYF
DNA: TGTGCCAGCAGGAGACTAGCCTCCTACGAGCAGTACTTC
D: TRBD2
size: -
V: TRBV27
J: TRBJ2-7

CDR3: CASSFRIQETQYF
DNA: TGTGCCAGCAGCTTCAGGATACAAGAGACCCAGTACTTC
D: -
size: -
V: TRBV5-6
J: TRBJ2-5

CDR3: CATSREPRMNTEAFF
DNA: TGTGCCACCAGCAGAGAACCACGTATGAACACTGAAGCTTTCTTT
D: -
size: -
V: TRBV15
J: TRBJ1-1

CDR3: CASSQSTGVGAEAFF
DNA: TGTGCCAGCAGCCAATCGACAGGGGTTGGGGCTGAAGCTTTCTTT
D: TRBD1
size: -
V: TRBV16
J: TRBJ1-1

CDR3: CSAISAAGQQETQYF
DNA: TGCAGCGCCATCTCCGCGGCGGGCCAACAAGAGACCCAGTACTTC
D: -
size: -
V: TRBV29-1
J: TRBJ2-5

CDR3: CASSVGTREGETQYF
DNA: TGTGCCAGCAGCGTAGGGACTAGGGAGGGAGAGACCCAGTACTTC
D: TRBD2
size: -
V: TRBV7-9
J: TRBJ2-5

CDR3: CATNSGGSSYEQYF
DNA: TGTGCCACTAATTCTGGGGGGAGCTCCTACGAGCAGTACTTC
D: -
size: -
V: TRBV7-9
J: TRBJ2-7